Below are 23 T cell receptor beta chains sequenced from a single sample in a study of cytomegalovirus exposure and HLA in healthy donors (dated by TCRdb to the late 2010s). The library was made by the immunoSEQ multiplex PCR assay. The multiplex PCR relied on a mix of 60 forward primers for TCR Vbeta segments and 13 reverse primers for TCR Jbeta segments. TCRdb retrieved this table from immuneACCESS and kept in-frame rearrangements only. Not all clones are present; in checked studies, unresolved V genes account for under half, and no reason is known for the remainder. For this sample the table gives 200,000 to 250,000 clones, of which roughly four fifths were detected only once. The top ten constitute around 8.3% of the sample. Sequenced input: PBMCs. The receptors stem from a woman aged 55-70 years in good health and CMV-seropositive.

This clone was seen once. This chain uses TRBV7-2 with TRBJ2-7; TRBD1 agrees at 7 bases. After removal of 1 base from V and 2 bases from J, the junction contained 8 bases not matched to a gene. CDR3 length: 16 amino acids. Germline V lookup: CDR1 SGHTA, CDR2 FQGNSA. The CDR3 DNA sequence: TGTGCCAGCAGCTTAGAAGCGACAGGGAGCGCCTACGAGCAGTACTTC. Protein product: CASSLEATGSAYEQYF.

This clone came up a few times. The CDR3 coding sequence is TGCACCAGTCATACCTGGGCTAGCGGGTTTAACAATGAGCAGTTCTTC. Translation: CTSHTWASGFNNEQFF. This sequence joins TRBV1 and TRBJ2-1; TRBD2, the table's D call, lacks a check against the DNA. TRBV1 is listed as a pseudogene. The CDR3 extends over 16 amino acids.

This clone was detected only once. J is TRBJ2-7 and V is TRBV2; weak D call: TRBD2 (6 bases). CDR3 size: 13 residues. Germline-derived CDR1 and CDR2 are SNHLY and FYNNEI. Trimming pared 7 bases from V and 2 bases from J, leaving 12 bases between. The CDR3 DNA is TGTGCCAGCAATGGGGAGGATCCCTACGAGCAGTACTTC. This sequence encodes CASNGEDPYEQYF.

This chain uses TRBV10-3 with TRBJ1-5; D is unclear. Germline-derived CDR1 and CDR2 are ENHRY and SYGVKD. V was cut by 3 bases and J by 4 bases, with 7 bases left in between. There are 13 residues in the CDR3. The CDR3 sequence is CAISEEVNQPQHF. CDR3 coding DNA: TGTGCCATCAGTGAAGAGGTAAATCAGCCCCAGCATTTT.

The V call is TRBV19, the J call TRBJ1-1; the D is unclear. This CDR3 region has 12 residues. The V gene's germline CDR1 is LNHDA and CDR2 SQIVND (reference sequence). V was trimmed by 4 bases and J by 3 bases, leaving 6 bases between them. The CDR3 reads CASSTGYTEAFF. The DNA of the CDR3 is TGTGCCAGTAGTACAGGTTACACTGAAGCTTTCTTT.

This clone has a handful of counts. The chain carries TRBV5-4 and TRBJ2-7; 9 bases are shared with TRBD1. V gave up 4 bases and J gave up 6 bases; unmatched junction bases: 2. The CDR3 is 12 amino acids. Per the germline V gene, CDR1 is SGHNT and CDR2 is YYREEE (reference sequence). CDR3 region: CASSLDRGEQYF. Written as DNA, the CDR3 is TGTGCCAGCAGCCTGGACAGGGGCGAGCAGTACTTC. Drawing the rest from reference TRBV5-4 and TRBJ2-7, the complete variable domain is ETGVTQSPTHLIKTRGQQVTLRCSSQSGHNTVSWYQQALGQGPQFIFQYYREEENGRGNFPPRFSGLQFPNYSSELNVNALELDDSALYLCASSLDRGEQYFGPGTRLTVT.

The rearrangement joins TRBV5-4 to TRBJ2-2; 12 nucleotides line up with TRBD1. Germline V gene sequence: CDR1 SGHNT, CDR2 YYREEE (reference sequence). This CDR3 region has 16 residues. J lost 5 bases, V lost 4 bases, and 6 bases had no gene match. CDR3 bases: TGTGCCAGCAGCCTACCGGGACAGGGGGCGACCGGGGAGCTGTTTTTT. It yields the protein CASSLPGQGATGELFF.

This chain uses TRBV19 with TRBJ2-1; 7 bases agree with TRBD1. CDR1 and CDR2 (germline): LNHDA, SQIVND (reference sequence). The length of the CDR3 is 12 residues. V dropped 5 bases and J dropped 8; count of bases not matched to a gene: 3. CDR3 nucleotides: TGTGCCAGTAGTCCACAGGGGTATGAGCAGTTCTTC. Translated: CASSPQGYEQFF. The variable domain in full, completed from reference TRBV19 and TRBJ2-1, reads DGGITQSPKYLFRKEGQNVTLSCEQNLNHDAMYWYRQDPGQGLRLIYYSQIVNDFQKGDIAEGYSVSREKKESFPLTVTSAQKNPTAFYLCASSPQGYEQFFGPGTRLTVL.

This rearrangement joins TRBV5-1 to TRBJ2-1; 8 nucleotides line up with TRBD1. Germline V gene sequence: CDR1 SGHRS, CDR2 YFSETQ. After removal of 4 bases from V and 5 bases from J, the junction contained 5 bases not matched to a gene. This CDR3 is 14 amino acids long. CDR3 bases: TGCGCCAGCAGCCCGACAGGGGTTCACAATGAGCAGTTCTTC. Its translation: CASSPTGVHNEQFF.

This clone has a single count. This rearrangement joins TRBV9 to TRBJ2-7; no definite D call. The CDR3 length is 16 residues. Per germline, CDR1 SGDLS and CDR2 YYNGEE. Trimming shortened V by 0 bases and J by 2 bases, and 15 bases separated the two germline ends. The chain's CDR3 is CASSVGGLGTAYEQYF. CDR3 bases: TGTGCCAGCAGCGTAGGAGGCCTAGGAACGGCCTACGAGCAGTACTTC.

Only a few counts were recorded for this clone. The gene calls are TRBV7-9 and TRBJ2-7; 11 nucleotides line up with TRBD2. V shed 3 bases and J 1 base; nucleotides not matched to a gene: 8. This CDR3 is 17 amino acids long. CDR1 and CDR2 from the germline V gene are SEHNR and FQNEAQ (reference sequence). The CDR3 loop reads CASSFGGTSGLSYEQYF. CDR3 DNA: TGTGCCAGCAGCTTCGGCGGGACTAGCGGTTTGTCCTACGAGCAGTACTTC.

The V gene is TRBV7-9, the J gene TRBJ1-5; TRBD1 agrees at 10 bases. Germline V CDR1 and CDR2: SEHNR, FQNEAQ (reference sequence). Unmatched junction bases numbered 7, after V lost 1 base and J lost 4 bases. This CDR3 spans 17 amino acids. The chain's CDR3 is CASSLGVWGQGNQPQHF. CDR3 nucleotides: TGTGCCAGCAGCTTAGGGGTTTGGGGACAGGGGAATCAGCCCCAGCATTTT.

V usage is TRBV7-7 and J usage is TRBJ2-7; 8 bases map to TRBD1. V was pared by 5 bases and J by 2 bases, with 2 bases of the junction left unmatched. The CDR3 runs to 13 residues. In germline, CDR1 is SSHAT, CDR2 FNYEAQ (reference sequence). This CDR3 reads CASSRGQAYEQYF. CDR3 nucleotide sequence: TGTGCCAGCAGCCGGGGACAGGCCTACGAGCAGTACTTC.

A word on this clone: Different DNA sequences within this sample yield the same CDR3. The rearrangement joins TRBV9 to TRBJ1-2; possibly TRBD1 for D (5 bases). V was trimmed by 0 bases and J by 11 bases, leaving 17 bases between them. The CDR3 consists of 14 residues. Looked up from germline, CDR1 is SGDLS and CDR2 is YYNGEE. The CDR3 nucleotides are TGTGCCAGCAGCGTAGGGAGGGGTGTTTTAGGATACACCTTC. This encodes CASSVGRGVLGYTF.

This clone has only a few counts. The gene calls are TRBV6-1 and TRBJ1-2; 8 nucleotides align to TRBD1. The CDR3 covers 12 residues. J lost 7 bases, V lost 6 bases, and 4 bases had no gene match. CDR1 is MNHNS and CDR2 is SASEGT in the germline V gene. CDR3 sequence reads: CASRGTGPGYTF. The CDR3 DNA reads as TGTGCCAGCAGAGGGACAGGACCTGGCTACACCTTC.

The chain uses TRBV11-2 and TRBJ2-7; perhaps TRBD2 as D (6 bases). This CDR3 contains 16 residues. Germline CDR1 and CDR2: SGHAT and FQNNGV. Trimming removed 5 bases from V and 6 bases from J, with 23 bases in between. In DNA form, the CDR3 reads TGTGCCAGCAGCCTCGGGTCAGGCGGACTACGTGGCGAGCAGTACTTC. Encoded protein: CASSLGSGGLRGEQYF.

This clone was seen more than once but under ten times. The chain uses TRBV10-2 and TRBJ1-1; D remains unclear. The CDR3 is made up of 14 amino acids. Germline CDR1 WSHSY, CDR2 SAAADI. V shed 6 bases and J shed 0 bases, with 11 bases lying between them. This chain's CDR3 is CASRRYSMNTEAFF. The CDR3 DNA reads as TGCGCCAGCAGAAGGTACAGTATGAACACTGAAGCTTTCTTT.

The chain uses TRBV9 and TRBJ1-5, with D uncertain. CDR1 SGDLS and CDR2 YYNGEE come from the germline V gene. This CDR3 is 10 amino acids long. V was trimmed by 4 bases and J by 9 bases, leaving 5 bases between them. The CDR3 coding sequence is TGTGCCAGCAGCCCAGGGCCCCAGCATTTT. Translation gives CASSPGPQHF.

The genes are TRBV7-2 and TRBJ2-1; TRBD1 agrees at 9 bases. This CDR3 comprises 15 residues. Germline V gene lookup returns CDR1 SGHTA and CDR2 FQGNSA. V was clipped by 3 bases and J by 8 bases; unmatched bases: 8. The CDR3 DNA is TGTGCCAGCAGCTTTGGGACAGGGAAAAGCGATGAGCAGTTCTTC. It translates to CASSFGTGKSDEQFF.

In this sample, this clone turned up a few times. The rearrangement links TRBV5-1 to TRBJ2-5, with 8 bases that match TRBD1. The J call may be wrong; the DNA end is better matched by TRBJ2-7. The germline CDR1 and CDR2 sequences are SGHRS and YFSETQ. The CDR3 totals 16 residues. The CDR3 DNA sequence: TGCGCCAGCAGTCCCAGGACAGGGATGAACTCCTACGAGCAGTACTTC. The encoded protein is CASSPRTGMNSYEQYF.

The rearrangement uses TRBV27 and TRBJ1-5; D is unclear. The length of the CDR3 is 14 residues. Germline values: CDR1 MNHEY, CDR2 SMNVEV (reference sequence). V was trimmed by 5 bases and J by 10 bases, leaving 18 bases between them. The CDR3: CASSPRGPGDPQHF. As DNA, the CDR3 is TGTGCCAGCAGTCCCCGGGGTCCGGGAGATCCCCAGCATTTT.

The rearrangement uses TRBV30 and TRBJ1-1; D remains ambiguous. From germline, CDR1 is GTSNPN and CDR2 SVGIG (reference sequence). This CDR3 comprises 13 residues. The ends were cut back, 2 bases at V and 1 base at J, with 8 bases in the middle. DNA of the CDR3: TGTGCCTGGAGTAAGCCTGCGAACACTGAAGCTTTCTTT. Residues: CAWSKPANTEAFF.

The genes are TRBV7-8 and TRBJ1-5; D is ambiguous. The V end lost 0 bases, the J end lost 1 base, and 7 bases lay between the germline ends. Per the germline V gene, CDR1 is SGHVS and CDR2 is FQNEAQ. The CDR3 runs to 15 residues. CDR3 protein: CASSLAAASNQPQHF. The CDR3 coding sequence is TGTGCCAGCAGCTTAGCGGCGGCAAGCAATCAGCCCCAGCATTTT.